This T cell receptor (beta chain) appears in the sequencing data of a study of Ad26.COV2.S vaccination and SARS-CoV-2 variants. The study, taken as a whole, reports: Vaccine recipients surpassed placebo recipients in spike-specific TCR breadth.

As regards this clone: The antigen remains undetermined.

Treatment noted: around 19 received Ad26.COV2.S at low or high dose, single or two shots; about 5 received placebo; per-sample allocation not given. Day 63 after the first vaccine or placebo injection was the time point for sampling. An adult aged 18-55 years in Boston served as the donor. The table came from immunoSEQ multiplex PCR; TCRdb's copy has only in-frame clones and leaves some out. The data show about 350,000 clones, with approximately 86% seen just once and 9.5% to 12% held by the top ten. Germline V CDR1 and CDR2: MDHEN, SYDVKM. This CDR3 contains 14 residues. V was trimmed by 7 bases and J by 1 base, leaving 13 bases between them.

The sequence was collected from a person aged 18-60 years who received the Ad26.COV2.S COVID-19 vaccine or a placebo. The chain employs TRBV28 and TRBJ1-1; D gene ambiguous. Material: peripheral blood, obtained in a trial of Ad26.COV2.S vaccine versus placebo. The CDR3 protein is CASTLGAANTEAFF. In DNA, the CDR3 is TGTGCCAGCACCCTGGGAGCCGCGAACACTGAAGCTTTCTTT.